The 13 T cell receptor beta chains below come from one sample, sequenced in a study of CD8+ T cells in alopecia areata. Extracted RNA was reverse transcribed, and the resulting cDNA served as sequencing template. TCRdb keeps only in-frame clones here, not all; method: immunoSEQ multiplex PCR. The sample includes some 130,000 clones, roughly 50% of them seen just once. The sequenced sample was CD8+ T cells sorted from blood, obtained at week 0. The receptors shown here come from a human donor with alopecia areata.

The chain couples TRBV27 to TRBJ2-7; no reliable D call. The germline V and J ends were trimmed by 3 bases and 4 bases, with 10 bases remaining between them. There are 13 residues in the CDR3. Germline V gives CDR1 MNHEY, CDR2 SMNVEV (reference sequence). The CDR3 coding sequence is TGTGCCAGCAGTTTTTCGTCAGGTTACGAGCAGTACTTC. Translation: CASSFSSGYEQYF.

This clone showed up just a few times. CDR3 region: CASSSYPQGTYEQYF. The CDR3 coding sequence is TGTGCCAGCAGTTCCTATCCCCAGGGAACCTACGAGCAGTACTTC. The chain uses TRBV27 and TRBJ2-7, with D perhaps matching TRBD1 (5 bases). The V gene's germline CDR1 is MNHEY and CDR2 SMNVEV (reference sequence). Trimming took off 4 bases at V and 2 bases at J, with 15 bases between the two ends. This CDR3 region has 15 residues.

The chain couples TRBV5-6 to TRBJ1-5; 10 nucleotides agree with TRBD1. Germline trimming cut 4 bases from V and 7 bases from J; bases unmatched to any gene: 8. The CDR3 contains 15 residues. Per germline, CDR1 SGHDT and CDR2 YYEEEE. CDR3 nucleotide sequence: TGTGCCAGCAGCGACAGGGGGCATGGAGGACAGCCCCAGCATTTT. Translating it yields CASSDRGHGGQPQHF.

V and J are TRBV13 and TRBJ1-1; D not resolved. V lost 5 bases to trimming and J lost 4 bases, with 14 bases between them. The CDR3 extends over 14 amino acids. Germline lookup yields CDR1 PRHDT and CDR2 FYEKMQ (reference sequence). CDR3 protein: CASSLTRRSTEAFF. The CDR3 nucleotides read TGTGCCAGCAGCCTAACCCGCAGGAGCACTGAAGCTTTCTTT.

This clone was seen a handful of times. J is TRBJ2-6 and V is TRBV29-1; maybe TRBD1 (6 bases). The CDR3 is 13 residues long. Germline assignment: CDR1 SQVTM and CDR2 ANQGSEA. The ends were cut back, 6 bases at V and 4 bases at J, with 10 bases in the middle. The CDR3 region has the DNA TGCAGCGTCACAGGGAGCGGGGCCAACGTCCTGACTTTC. Its translation: CSVTGSGANVLTF.

The chain uses TRBV30 and TRBJ1-2; 7 positions agree with TRBD1. The junction had 8 bases not matched to a gene; V was cut back by 2 bases and J by 8 bases. Germline loops: CDR1 GTSNPN, CDR2 SVGIG (reference sequence). The CDR3 spans 13 residues. This CDR3 reads CAWSLGGSEGYTF. The CDR3, as DNA: TGTGCCTGGAGTTTAGGGGGCTCGGAAGGCTACACCTTC.

The rearrangement links TRBV30 to TRBJ1-1; tentative D call: TRBD1 (6 bases). Germline values: CDR1 GTSNPN, CDR2 SVGIG (reference sequence). The CDR3 is 11 amino acids. The CDR3 sequence: CASSGTSDAFF. The CDR3 DNA is TGTGCTAGTTCAGGGACATCCGACGCTTTCTTT.

This chain connects TRBV5-6 to TRBJ1-6; 8 bases fit TRBD1. The J segment lost 9 bases and the V segment lost 2 bases, leaving 4 bases of the junction unmatched. Germline CDR1 reads SGHDT; CDR2 reads YYEEEE. The CDR3 totals 14 residues. DNA of the CDR3: TGTGCCAGCAGCTTCCGGACAGGGCTTTCACCCCTCCACTTT. This translates into CASSFRTGLSPLHF.

The chain combines TRBV27 with TRBJ1-5; 8 nucleotides line up with TRBD1. With 4 bases clipped from V and 5 bases from J, the junction kept 7 bases outside the gene matches. The CDR3 is made up of 15 amino acids. The V gene's germline CDR1 is MNHEY and CDR2 SMNVEV (reference sequence). The CDR3 nucleotides read TGTGCCAGCAGTTCCCAGGGGGCCGAATATCAGCCCCAGCATTTT. It is translated as CASSSQGAEYQPQHF.

The V call is TRBV7-3, the J call TRBJ1-1; 9 nucleotides agree with TRBD1. Germline V CDR1 and CDR2: SGHTA, FQGTGA. V shed 5 bases and J 11 bases; nucleotides not matched to a gene: 9. The CDR3 loop spans 13 amino acids. CDR3 sequence: CASSRTGGAEAFF. The DNA for the CDR3 is TGTGCCAGCAGCCGAACAGGGGGCGCGGAGGCTTTCTTT. Complete variable domain (other parts from reference TRBV7-3 and TRBJ1-1): GAGVSQTPSNKVTEKGKYVELRCDPISGHTALYWYRQSLGQGPEFLIYFQGTGAADDSGLPNDRFFAVRPEGSVSTLKIQRTERGDSAVYLCASSRTGGAEAFFGQGTRLTVV.

The chain recombines TRBV15 with TRBJ1-5; D is ambiguous. V was pared by 0 bases and J by 2 bases, with 14 bases between. Per germline, CDR1 LNHNV and CDR2 YYDKDF (reference sequence). This CDR3 is built from 17 residues. The CDR3 here is CATSRDHGIDRNQPQHF. In DNA form, the CDR3 reads TGTGCCACCAGCAGAGATCACGGGATCGACCGCAATCAGCCCCAGCATTTT.

This clone was seen a handful of times. The chain has TRBV7-9 and TRBJ2-3, with 8 bases that match TRBD1. The CDR3 sequence is 15 residues long. Germline trimming cut 4 bases from V and 4 bases from J; bases unmatched to any gene: 7. Germline V gene data show CDR1 as SEHNR and CDR2 as FQNEAQ (reference sequence). CDR3 loop: CASSSRTGRADTQYF. The CDR3, as DNA: TGTGCCAGCAGCTCACGGACAGGGCGGGCAGATACGCAGTATTTT.

The genes are TRBV11-2 and TRBJ2-5; D is perhaps TRBD1 (6 bases). Germline values: CDR1 SGHAT, CDR2 FQNNGV. This CDR3 comprises 17 residues. V lost 0 bases and J 5 bases, leaving 19 bases between the germline ends. CDR3 in amino acids: CASSLEGLVPGEETQYF. As DNA, the CDR3 is TGTGCCAGCAGCTTAGAAGGTTTAGTGCCAGGGGAGGAGACCCAGTACTTC.